The TCR beta chain under discussion was sequenced for a study of shared clonotypes between healthy human individuals. Notes on this clone: Its matching antigen is unknown. Other DNA sequences in this specimen translate into the identical CDR3.

Method: immunoSEQ multiplex PCR; TCRdb's copy keeps in-frame clones and lacks some. The sample includes around 2.3 million clones, approximately 95% of them seen just once. Overall study results and limits: Generation probability values for non-shared clonotypes were lower than those for clonotypes shared by all four donors. Blood was the only sampled material, and tissue repertoires likely differ.

V lost 1 base, J lost 4 bases, and 3 bases stayed unmatched. The CDR3 is 15 amino acids. CDR1 is LNHDA and CDR2 is SQIVND in the germline V gene (reference sequence). A CD45RA+ naive subset and a CD45RA-negative memory subset were split from CD4+ cells. The source of this sequence is a man younger than 35 in good health. Material: naive CD4+ T cells sorted from blood. Documented subset: CD45RA+ positively selected. The V gene is TRBV19, the J gene TRBJ1-5, with TRBD1 matching over 8 bases. The CDR3 loop reads CASSIGTGSNQPQHF. In nucleotides, the CDR3 is TGTGCCAGTAGTATAGGGACAGGGTCGAATCAGCCCCAGCATTTT.